This T cell receptor (beta chain) was identified in a study of shared clonotypes between healthy human individuals. Whole-study findings and limits: Naive subsets generally exceeded memory subsets in estimated richness.

Original processing notes: Junction-only sequences produced by ImmunoSEQ had no quality scores, so filtering differed. Using immunoSEQ multiplex PCR, the repertoire was profiled, and TCRdb retains in-frame clones only, with some absent. That table supplies the V and J calls and clone size; D and trimming were determined from the DNA. Of approximately 1.1 million clones detected, 70% to 80% appear once; the ten largest clones hold about 0.52%. Every donor was a Caucasian adult from Nashville, Tennessee. CDR3 length equals 12 residues. CDR1 is GTSNPN and CDR2 is SVGIG in the germline V gene (reference sequence). The V end was cut by 0 bases, the J end by 8 bases, with 8 bases between. Concerning this clone itself: As yet, its antigen is unknown.

The sequenced material came from memory CD4+ T cells from PBMCs. Subset specified: CD45RA-negative fraction. The origin of this receptor is a man between 18 and 35 years old in good health. Some clones in this sample may be carry-over from other donors' samples. This chain uses TRBV30 with TRBJ2-1; no definite D call. CDR3 sequence (DNA): TGTGCCTGGAGTGTAGTTCCCCATGAGCAGTTCTTC. It codes for CAWSVVPHEQFF.